This T cell receptor (beta chain) derives from a study of monozygotic twins with inflammatory bowel disease. One entry per CDR3 protein, without DNA, is what TCRdb gives after re-calling the 5' RACE reads. This table lists roughly 330,000 distinct CDR3 sequences. This receptor was taken from a human donor with ulcerative colitis or Crohn's disease, or a healthy co-twin of an affected twin (not recorded which). The sequenced sample consisted of blood.

This CDR3 is CTSSAGPTTDTQYF. The genes are TRBV9 and TRBJ2-3; lacking DNA, the TRBD1 call made by TCRdb goes unchecked. The CDR3 covers 14 residues. Germline V gene lookup returns CDR1 SGDLS and CDR2 YYNGEE.